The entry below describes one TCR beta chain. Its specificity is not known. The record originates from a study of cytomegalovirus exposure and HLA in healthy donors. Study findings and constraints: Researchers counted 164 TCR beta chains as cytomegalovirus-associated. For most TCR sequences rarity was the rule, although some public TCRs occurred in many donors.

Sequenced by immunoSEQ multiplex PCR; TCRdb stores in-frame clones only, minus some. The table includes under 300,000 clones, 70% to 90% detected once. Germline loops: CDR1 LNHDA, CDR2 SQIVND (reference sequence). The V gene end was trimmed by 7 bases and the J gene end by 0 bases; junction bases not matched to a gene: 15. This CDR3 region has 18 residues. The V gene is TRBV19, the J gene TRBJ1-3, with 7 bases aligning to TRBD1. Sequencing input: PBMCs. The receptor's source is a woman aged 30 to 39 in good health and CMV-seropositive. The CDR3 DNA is TGTGCCAGTACCCGGACAGGAATCCCTTACCGCTCTGGAAACACCATATATTTT. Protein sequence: CASTRTGIPYRSGNTIYF. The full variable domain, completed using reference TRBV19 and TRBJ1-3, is DGGITQSPKYLFRKEGQNVTLSCEQNLNHDAMYWYRQDPGQGLRLIYYSQIVNDFQKGDIAEGYSVSREKKESFPLTVTSAQKNPTAFYLCASTRTGIPYRSGNTIYFGEGSWLTVV.